What follows are 21 T cell receptor beta chains derived from one specimen sequenced in a study of blood T cells in healthy people across ages. A second about 7 to 12 cycle PCR used barcoded and J-beta primers. TCRdb re-analysed the 5' RACE reads in MiXCR, keeping a single row per CDR3 protein. The table includes some 900,000 distinct CDR3 sequences, roughly 50% detected once. Material: blood. The receptor source for this set is a man aged 30 to 45 in good health.

This chain links TRBV5-5 with TRBJ2-5; D ambiguous. The V gene's germline CDR1 is SGHKS and CDR2 YYEKEE (reference sequence). The CDR3 runs to 14 residues. Deletions cut 0 bases from V and 0 bases from J, with 6 bases between. The CDR3 nucleotides read TGTGCCAGCAGCTTGGGGGCGAACCAAGAGACCCAGTACTTC. It yields the protein CASSLGANQETQYF. The entire variable domain, with the rest obtained from reference TRBV5-5 and TRBJ2-5, is as follows: DAGVTQSPTHLIKTRGQQVTLRCSPISGHKSVSWYQQVLGQGPQFIFQYYEKEERGRGNFPDRFSARQFPNYSSELNVNALLLGDSALYLCASSLGANQETQYFGPGTRLLVL.

In its sample, this clonotype was seen once. The V gene is TRBV20-1, the J gene TRBJ1-6; 10 nucleotides match TRBD1. The junction had 3 bases not matched to a gene; V was cut back by 3 bases and J by 7 bases. Germline V gives CDR1 DFQATT, CDR2 SNEGSKA (reference sequence). This CDR3 comprises 14 residues. The CDR3, as DNA: TGCAGTGCTAGTGACAGGGGGCACAATTCACCCCTCCACTTT. Its translation: CSASDRGHNSPLHF.

This clonotype was detected a few times. The V call is TRBV5-6, the J call TRBJ1-2; 7 bases match TRBD1. Losses at the gene ends were 4 bases for V and 2 bases for J; bases not matched to a gene: 5. Germline loops: CDR1 SGHDT, CDR2 YYEEEE. The CDR3 length is 14 residues. Written as DNA, the CDR3 is TGTGCCAGCAGCCGACTGACAGGGAACTATGGCTACACCTTC. Amino acid sequence: CASSRLTGNYGYTF.

This CDR3 is CASRTTGPTYEQYF. The CDR3 DNA sequence: TGTGCCAGCAGGACGACAGGCCCTACCTACGAGCAGTACTTC. The chain combines TRBV6-2 or TRBV6-3 with TRBJ2-7; a possible D gene is TRBD1 (6 bases). This CDR3 is built from 14 residues. The germline V gene has CDR1 MNHEY and CDR2 SVGEGT. The V end lost 6 bases, the J end lost 2 bases, and 14 bases lay between the germline ends.

The chain links TRBV12-3 or TRBV12-4 to TRBJ2-7; 7 bases align to TRBD1. V gave up 0 bases and J gave up 5 bases; unmatched junction bases: 4. This CDR3 comprises 14 residues. The CDR3 is CASSLANRGHEQYF. In nucleotides, the CDR3 is TGTGCCAGCAGTTTAGCCAACAGGGGCCACGAGCAGTACTTC.

This clonotype was detected only once. J is TRBJ1-2 and V is TRBV7-9; TRBD1 might be the D (6 bases). This CDR3 is 14 amino acids long. Trimming took 4 bases from V and 2 from J, leaving 11 bases between them. Germline loops: CDR1 SEHNR, CDR2 FQNEAQ (reference sequence). This CDR3 reads CASSSRGGNYGYTF. The CDR3, as DNA: TGTGCCAGCAGCTCCAGGGGAGGGAACTATGGCTACACCTTC.

The CDR3, as DNA: TGCGCCAGCAGCCAAGATATGCGGGGCCAGGCCTACGAGCAGTACTTC. Amino acid sequence: CASSQDMRGQAYEQYF. The rearrangement links TRBV4-3 to TRBJ2-7, with a weak D call TRBD2 (6 bases). CDR1 is LGHNA and CDR2 is YSLEER in the germline V gene. There are 16 residues in the CDR3. V lost 0 bases and J lost 2, with 14 bases in between.

The CDR3 DNA reads as TGTGCCAGCAGCCAAGCGCAGGGGGACAAAAACATTCAGTACTTC. It is translated as CASSQAQGDKNIQYF. V and J are TRBV3-1 and TRBJ2-4, with TRBD1 identical over 7 bases. J gave up 3 bases and V 1 base, and 3 bases lay outside the gene matches. This CDR3 has 15 residues. Germline assignment: CDR1 LGHDT and CDR2 YNNKEL (reference sequence).

The chain joins TRBV10-3 to TRBJ1-1; 10 positions match TRBD1. Unmatched junction bases numbered 10, after V lost 7 bases and J lost 5 bases. Per the germline V gene, CDR1 is ENHRY and CDR2 is SYGVKD. The length of the CDR3 is 15 residues. The CDR3 DNA sequence: TGTGCCATCAACGGGATCGGACAGGGGGATACTGAAGCTTTCTTT. This gives the protein CAINGIGQGDTEAFF.

The J gene is TRBJ1-1, the V gene TRBV2; unclear D gene. The germline CDR1 and CDR2 sequences are SNHLY and FYNNEI. Trimming removed 4 bases at V and 2 bases at J, with 8 bases between. The CDR3 spans 13 residues. The CDR3 sequence: CASSATANTEAFF. The CDR3 nucleotides are TGTGCCAGCAGTGCCACAGCCAACACTGAAGCTTTCTTT.

J is TRBJ2-7 and V is TRBV29-1, with D perhaps TRBD2 (5 bases). Between the trimmed V and J ends, which lost 5 bases and 0 bases, there was a span of 14 bases. Per the germline V gene, CDR1 is SQVTM and CDR2 is ANQGSEA. This CDR3 is 14 amino acids long. The CDR3 here is CSVSGGHTSYEQYF. The CDR3 DNA follows: TGCAGCGTTTCTGGCGGGCACACCTCCTACGAGCAGTACTTC.

V gene TRBV4-1 combines with J gene TRBJ2-7, with D maybe TRBD1 (5 bases). Germline CDR1 reads MGHRA; CDR2 reads YSYEKL. Between the trimmed V and J ends, which lost 5 bases and 2 bases, there was a span of 19 bases. This CDR3 is built from 16 residues. Here the CDR3 reads CASSRRQETDTYEQYF. CDR3 coding DNA: TGCGCCAGCAGCAGACGACAAGAGACAGATACCTACGAGCAGTACTTC.

The chain employs TRBV5-1 and TRBJ2-7; D uncertain. V dropped 4 bases and J dropped 0 bases, with 11 bases sitting between them. The CDR3 contains 14 residues. The V gene's germline CDR1 is SGHRS and CDR2 YFSETQ. The CDR3 is CASSPVTVSYEQYF. As DNA, the CDR3 is TGCGCCAGCAGCCCAGTTACAGTCTCCTACGAGCAGTACTTC. Drawing the rest from reference TRBV5-1 and TRBJ2-7, the complete variable domain is KAGVTQTPRYLIKTRGQQVTLSCSPISGHRSVSWYQQTPGQGLQFLFEYFSETQRNKGNFPGRFSGRQFSNSRSEMNVSTLELGDSALYLCASSPVTVSYEQYFGPGTRLTVT.

This clonotype turned up a few times. J is TRBJ1-2 and V is TRBV24-1; no clear D. The V gene lost 4 bases and the J gene lost 6 bases, with 8 bases spanning the gap. The germline V gene encodes CDR1 KGHDR and CDR2 SFDVKD. The CDR3 is 12 residues long. DNA of the CDR3: TGTGCCACCAGTGACACCTCGGATGGCTACACCTTC. It specifies CATSDTSDGYTF.

This clonotype has a handful of counts. Being one base from a much bigger clone, this may be a read error. The CDR3 loop reads CASSYSNVLAGGRNEQYF. In DNA form, the CDR3 reads TGTGCCAGCAGTTACTCGAATGTGCTAGCGGGGGGGCGGAATGAGCAGTACTTC. The V and J genes are TRBV6-2 or TRBV6-3 and TRBJ2-7; TRBD2 matches at 12 bases. After removal of 0 bases from V and 7 bases from J, the junction contained 13 bases not matched to a gene. Germline V CDR1 and CDR2: MNHEY, SVGEGT. The CDR3 sequence is 18 residues long.

In this sample, this clonotype turned up many times. This rearrangement joins TRBV6-5 to TRBJ2-1; 9 nucleotides match TRBD2. This CDR3 region has 16 residues. With V trimmed by 6 bases and J by 3 bases, 9 bases remained unmatched. Looked up from germline, CDR1 is MNHEY and CDR2 is SVGAGI. The CDR3: CASSQASGAFYNEQFF. The CDR3 DNA reads TGTGCCAGCAGCCAAGCTAGCGGGGCCTTCTACAATGAGCAGTTCTTC.

This chain links TRBV7-9 with TRBJ1-1; a possible D gene is TRBD1 (5 bases). In germline, CDR1 is SEHNR, CDR2 FQNEAQ (reference sequence). This CDR3 contains 13 residues. V was pared by 8 bases and J by 3 bases, with 13 bases between. CDR3 sequence (DNA): TGTGCCAGCGTCCGGGGCAGGGACACTGAAGCTTTCTTT. Its translation: CASVRGRDTEAFF.

This clonotype showed up many times. This chain joins TRBV20-1 and TRBJ1-2, with 7 bases identical to TRBD1. The V segment lost 7 bases and the J segment 4 bases; nucleotides outside the gene matches: 6. Germline CDR1 is DFQATT and CDR2 is SNEGSKA (reference sequence). The CDR3 totals 12 residues. This chain's CDR3 is CSVWDSIYGYTF. The CDR3 DNA follows: TGCAGTGTTTGGGACAGCATCTATGGCTACACCTTC.

The chain is built from TRBV5-6 and TRBJ2-1; 9 positions match TRBD1. The V and J ends lost 2 bases and 9 bases, in that order; junction bases with no gene match: 6. This CDR3 region has 14 residues. Germline V gene sequence: CDR1 SGHDT, CDR2 YYEEEE. The DNA for the CDR3 is TGTGCCAGCAGCTTCGGGACAGGGTCGTCTGAGCAGTTCTTC. This encodes CASSFGTGSSEQFF. Variable domain in full (rest from reference TRBV5-6 and TRBJ2-1): DAGVTQSPTHLIKTRGQQVTLRCSPKSGHDTVSWYQQALGQGPQFIFQYYEEEERQRGNFPDRFSGHQFPNYSSELNVNALLLGDSALYLCASSFGTGSSEQFFGPGTRLTVL.

This chain uses TRBV6-5 with TRBJ2-7; 7 bases map to TRBD1. The J call may be in error: the DNA end matches TRBJ2-5 better. The CDR3 sequence is 15 residues long. Germline CDR1 is MNHEY and CDR2 is SVGAGI. The CDR3: CASSYSRGLRETQYF. The CDR3 DNA sequence: TGTGCCAGCAGTTACTCTAGGGGGCTGAGAGAGACCCAGTACTTC.

The V and J genes are TRBV7-2 and TRBJ1-4; D remains unclear. Germline assignment: CDR1 SGHTA and CDR2 FQGNSA. The V end lost 3 bases, the J end lost 0 bases, and 11 bases lay between the germline ends. This CDR3 region has 16 residues. CDR3 nucleotide sequence: TGTGCCAGCAGCTTGTCCAGCAATCCAACTAATGAAAAACTGTTTTTT. Amino acid sequence: CASSLSSNPTNEKLFF.